This TCR beta chain was captured in a study of neoadjuvant anti-PD-1 for oral cavity cancer. The CDR3 is made up of 15 amino acids. Germline V gene lookup returns CDR1 SGHRS and CDR2 YFSETQ. Trimming took off 4 bases at V and 2 bases at J, with 15 bases between the two ends. Profiled with immunoSEQ multiplex PCR; TCRdb holds only in-frame clones, not every one. The sample consists of fewer than 20,000 clones, 67% of them appearing once. The TCR originated in a person between 40 and 85 years old with oral cavity squamous cell carcinoma. The source material was PBMCs, sampled before nivolumab (anti-PD-1) treatment. The J gene is TRBJ1-1, the V gene TRBV5-1, with D perhaps matching TRBD1 (5 bases). CDR3 in amino acids: CASSHGTADNTEAFF. Here the CDR3 DNA reads TGCGCCAGCAGCCATGGGACGGCGGATAACACTGAAGCTTTCTTT. The whole variable domain, filled in from reference TRBV5-1 and TRBJ1-1, reads KAGVTQTPRYLIKTRGQQVTLSCSPISGHRSVSWYQQTPGQGLQFLFEYFSETQRNKGNFPGRFSGRQFSNSRSEMNVSTLELGDSALYLCASSHGTADNTEAFFGQGTRLTVV.